This T cell receptor (beta chain) appears in the sequencing data of a study of blood T cell repertoires in COVID-19. Study as a whole: Collection of acute and convalescent COVID-19 samples took place in the United States, Italy and Spain. Sources were T cells, B-cell-depleted T cells, or PBMCs; the material itself was cDNA or gDNA.

Under the authors' procedure: Estimated nucleated cell counts came from reference gene primer amplification. The assay was immunoSEQ multiplex PCR, and TCRdb's table has in-frame clones only and misses some. V and J calls plus clone size are reproduced from that table; the DNA served to infer D and trimming. The sample comprises some 150,000 clones, less than 90% of which are singletons, and around 35% rests with the top ten. After removal of 4 bases from V and 6 bases from J, the junction contained 9 bases not matched to a gene. The CDR3 has 16 residues. The germline gives CDR1 KGHSH, CDR2 LQKENI. This chain links TRBV18 with TRBJ2-1; TRBD2 matches 10 bases. The sequencing input was peripheral blood. This sequence was found in a human donor in a cohort sampled during active COVID-19. The CDR3 loop reads CASSLTLAGDFNEQFF. The CDR3 nucleotides are TGTGCCAGCTCACTGACCCTAGCGGGGGACTTCAATGAGCAGTTCTTC.